Following are 14 T cell receptor beta chains from one sample sequenced in a study of identical twins. One entry per CDR3 protein results from TCRdb running MiXCR on the 5' RACE reads. Of some 790,000 distinct CDR3 sequences listed, 18% were seen once; the top ten hold approximately 14%. These same data were also listed under a study on T cells expressing NK-cell markers.

Material for sequencing was PBMCs. These TCRs come from a young woman in good health.

V is TRBV5-1 and J is TRBJ2-1, with D possibly matching TRBD2 (6 bases). V lost 6 bases to trimming and J lost 3 bases, with 16 bases between them. In germline, CDR1 is SGHRS, CDR2 YFSETQ. CDR3 length: 15 residues. CDR3 sequence: CASNLWDSLYNEQFF. The CDR3 nucleotides read TGCGCCAGCAACCTATGGGACTCCCTCTACAATGAGCAGTTCTTC.

A few counts support this clonotype. This chain joins TRBV4-3 and TRBJ2-1, with D possibly called TRBD1 or TRBD2 (5 bases each). Germline V CDR1 and CDR2: LGHNA, YSLEER. CDR3 length: 15 residues. The V gene lost 1 base and the J gene lost 13 bases, with 20 bases spanning the gap. The CDR3 DNA follows: TGCGCCAGCAGCCAAGCCCCTTCGACAGCGGCCAATCAGTTCTTC. Protein sequence: CASSQAPSTAANQFF.

V is TRBV7-2 and J is TRBJ2-3; D is unclear. V shed 3 bases and J shed 4 bases, with 11 bases lying between them. The germline gives CDR1 SGHTA, CDR2 FQGNSA. The CDR3 consists of 14 residues. CDR3 in amino acids: CASSFGYLADTQYF. Here the CDR3 DNA reads TGTGCCAGCAGCTTTGGTTACCTAGCAGATACGCAGTATTTT.

This clonotype has more than one count but fewer than ten. The J gene is TRBJ2-7, the V gene TRBV7-9; the match to TRBD1 covers 10 bases. This CDR3 has 16 amino acids. CDR1 and CDR2 from the germline V gene are SEHNR and FQNEAQ (reference sequence). CDR3 in amino acids: CAIDLLQGQGTYEQYF. CDR3 coding DNA: TGTGCAATCGACTTGCTTCAGGGACAGGGGACCTACGAGCAGTACTTC.

This clonotype came up a few times. The chain employs TRBV20-1 and TRBJ2-7, with 7 bases identical to TRBD1. The CDR3 sequence is 14 residues long. Per germline, CDR1 DFQATT and CDR2 SNEGSKA (reference sequence). Germline trimming cut 6 bases from V and 1 base from J; bases unmatched to any gene: 9. The CDR3 sequence: CSARITGQSYEQYF. The CDR3 bases are TGCAGTGCCAGAATTACGGGACAGTCCTACGAGCAGTACTTC.

This sequence joins TRBV7-6 and TRBJ1-1, with D hard to call. From germline, CDR1 is SGHVS and CDR2 FNYEAQ. The CDR3 has 14 residues. Trimming took 5 bases from V and 8 from J, leaving 18 bases between them. DNA of the CDR3: TGTGCCAGCAGCCCACAGAACATCTACAGAGAAGCTTTCTTT. It encodes CASSPQNIYREAFF.

In nucleotides, the CDR3 is TGTGCCTGGGCCGGGAGCTACGGGGAGACCCAGTACTTC. Its translation is CAWAGSYGETQYF. The chain has TRBV30 and TRBJ2-5; D may be TRBD2 (6 bases). The V end lost 5 bases, the J end lost 5 bases, and 15 bases lay between the germline ends. The CDR3 sequence is 13 residues long. Germline V lookup: CDR1 GTSNPN, CDR2 SVGIG (reference sequence).

This clonotype was recorded a few times. The chain employs TRBV10-3 and TRBJ2-1; maybe TRBD1 (6 bases). Germline V gene lookup returns CDR1 ENHRY and CDR2 SYGVKD. V was shortened by 5 bases and J by 0 bases, with 11 bases between the two germline ends. This CDR3 has 15 amino acids. This CDR3 is CAISRTGNSYNEQFF. The DNA for the CDR3 is TGTGCCATCAGTAGAACAGGGAACTCCTACAATGAGCAGTTCTTC.

This clonotype turned up a few times. The chain uses TRBV7-2 and TRBJ2-1; tentative D call: TRBD2 (6 bases). Trimming took off 5 bases at V and 0 bases at J, with 14 bases between the two ends. The CDR3 covers 16 residues. CDR1 is SGHTA, CDR2 FQGNSA, per germline. The CDR3 region has the DNA TGTGCCAGCAGCCGGGACTCCTTGGGCTCCTACAATGAGCAGTTCTTC. Translated, it gives CASSRDSLGSYNEQFF.

This clonotype has only a few counts. V and J are TRBV4-3 and TRBJ1-1; D is perhaps TRBD1 (5 bases). Trimming removed 3 bases at V and 5 bases at J, with 10 bases between. The CDR3 extends over 13 amino acids. CDR1 LGHNA and CDR2 YSLEER come from the germline V gene. CDR3 amino acids: CASSQPWGTEAFF. The CDR3 DNA sequence: TGCGCCAGCAGCCAGCCATGGGGGACTGAAGCTTTCTTT.

This chain's CDR3 is CASRGQFYNSPLHF. CDR3 nucleotides: TGTGCCAGCAGGGGACAGTTTTATAATTCACCCCTCCACTTT. V gene TRBV12-3 or TRBV12-4 combines with J gene TRBJ1-6; 7 bases map to TRBD1. The ends lost 6 bases at V and 4 bases at J; junction bases unmatched: 3. This CDR3 has 14 amino acids.

This clonotype was observed a handful of times. The rearrangement uses TRBV6-1 and TRBJ1-1, with D possibly being TRBD1 (5 bases). Trimming took 7 bases from V and 6 from J, leaving 24 bases between them. The V gene's germline CDR1 is MNHNS and CDR2 SASEGT. This CDR3 comprises 16 residues. CDR3 in amino acids: CASNQPRAGSRAEAFF. In DNA, the CDR3 is TGTGCCAGCAACCAACCGCGGGCAGGGAGTAGGGCTGAAGCTTTCTTT.

This rearrangement joins TRBV7-9 to TRBJ1-1; D is uncertain. The V end lost 1 base, the J end lost 0 bases, and 9 bases lay between the germline ends. Germline V lookup: CDR1 SEHNR, CDR2 FQNEAQ (reference sequence). The CDR3 is 15 residues long. CDR3 amino acids: CASSLVQSMNTEAFF. The DNA for the CDR3 is TGTGCCAGCAGCTTAGTACAGTCCATGAACACTGAAGCTTTCTTT.

The chain has TRBV5-1 and TRBJ2-5; the match to TRBD2 covers 7 bases. J was trimmed by 4 bases and V by 4 bases; bases with no gene match: 7. The germline gives CDR1 SGHRS, CDR2 YFSETQ. The CDR3 loop spans 14 amino acids. The CDR3 region is CASSPGGLLETQYF. Here the CDR3 DNA reads TGCGCCAGCAGCCCGGGGGGACTACTAGAGACCCAGTACTTC.